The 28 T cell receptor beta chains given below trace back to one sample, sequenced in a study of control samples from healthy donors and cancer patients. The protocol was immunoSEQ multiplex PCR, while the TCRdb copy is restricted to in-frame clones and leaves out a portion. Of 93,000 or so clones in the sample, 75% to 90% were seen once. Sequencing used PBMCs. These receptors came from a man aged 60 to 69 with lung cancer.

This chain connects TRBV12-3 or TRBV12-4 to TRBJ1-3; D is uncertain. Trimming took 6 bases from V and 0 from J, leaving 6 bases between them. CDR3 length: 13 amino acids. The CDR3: CASRTNSGNTIYF. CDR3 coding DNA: TGTGCCAGCAGAACAAACTCTGGAAACACCATATATTTT.

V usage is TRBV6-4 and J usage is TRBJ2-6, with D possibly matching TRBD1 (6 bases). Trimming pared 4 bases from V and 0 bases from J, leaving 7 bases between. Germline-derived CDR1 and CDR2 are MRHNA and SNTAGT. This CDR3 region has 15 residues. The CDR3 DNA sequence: TGTGCCAGCAGTGGACAGGCCTCTGGGGCCAACGTCCTGACTTTC. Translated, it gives CASSGQASGANVLTF.

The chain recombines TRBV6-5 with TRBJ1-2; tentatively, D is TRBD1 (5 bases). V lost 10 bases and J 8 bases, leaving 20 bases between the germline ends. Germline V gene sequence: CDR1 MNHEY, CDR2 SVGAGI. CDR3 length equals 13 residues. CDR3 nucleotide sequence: TGTGCCACCGGGGACGGAACTATGATAGGCTACACCTTC. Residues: CATGDGTMIGYTF.

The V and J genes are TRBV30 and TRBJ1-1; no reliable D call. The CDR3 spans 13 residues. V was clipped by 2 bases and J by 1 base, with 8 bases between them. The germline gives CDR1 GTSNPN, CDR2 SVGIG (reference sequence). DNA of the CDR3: TGTGCCTGGAGTTTCTTGGGGAACACTGAAGCTTTCTTT. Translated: CAWSFLGNTEAFF.

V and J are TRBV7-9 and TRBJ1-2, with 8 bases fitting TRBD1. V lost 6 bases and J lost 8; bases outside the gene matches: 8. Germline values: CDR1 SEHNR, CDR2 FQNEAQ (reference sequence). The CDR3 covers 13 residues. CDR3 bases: TGTGCCAGCAGTCCCCAGGGGGCGCGCGGCTACACCTTC. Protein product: CASSPQGARGYTF. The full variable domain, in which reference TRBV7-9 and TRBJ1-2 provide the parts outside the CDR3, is DTGVSQNPRHKITKRGQNVTFRCDPISEHNRLYWYRQTLGQGPEFLTYFQNEAQLEKSRLLSDRFSAERPKGSFSTLEIQRTEQGDSAMYLCASSPQGARGYTFGSGTRLTVV.

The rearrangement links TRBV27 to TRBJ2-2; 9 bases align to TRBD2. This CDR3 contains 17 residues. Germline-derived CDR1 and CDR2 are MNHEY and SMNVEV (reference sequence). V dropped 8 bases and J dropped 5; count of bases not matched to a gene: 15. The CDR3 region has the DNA TGTGCCAGCCGTGCAGAACCGCGGGGGGGCCGGACCGGGGAGCTGTTTTTT. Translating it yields CASRAEPRGGRTGELFF.

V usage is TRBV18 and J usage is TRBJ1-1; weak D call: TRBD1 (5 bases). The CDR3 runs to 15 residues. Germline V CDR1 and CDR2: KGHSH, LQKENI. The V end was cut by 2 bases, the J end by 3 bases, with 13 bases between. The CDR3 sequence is CASSPSGAGDTEAFF. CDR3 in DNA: TGTGCCAGCTCACCATCTGGGGCGGGGGACACTGAAGCTTTCTTT.

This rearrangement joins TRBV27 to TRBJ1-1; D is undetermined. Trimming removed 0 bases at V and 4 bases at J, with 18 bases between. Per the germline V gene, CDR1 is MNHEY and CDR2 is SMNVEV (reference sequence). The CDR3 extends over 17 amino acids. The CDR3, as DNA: TGTGCCAGCAGTTTATCAGGCAGTCTTAGTGTAAGCACTGAAGCTTTCTTT. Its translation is CASSLSGSLSVSTEAFF.

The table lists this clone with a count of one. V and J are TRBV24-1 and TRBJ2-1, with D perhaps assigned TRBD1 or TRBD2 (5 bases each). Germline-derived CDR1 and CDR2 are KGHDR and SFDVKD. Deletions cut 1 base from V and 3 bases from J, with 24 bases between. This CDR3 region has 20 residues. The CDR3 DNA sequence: TGTGCCACCAGTGATTTTGGTGTTCGTATAAGGGGACCCAACTACAATGAGCAGTTCTTC. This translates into CATSDFGVRIRGPNYNEQFF.

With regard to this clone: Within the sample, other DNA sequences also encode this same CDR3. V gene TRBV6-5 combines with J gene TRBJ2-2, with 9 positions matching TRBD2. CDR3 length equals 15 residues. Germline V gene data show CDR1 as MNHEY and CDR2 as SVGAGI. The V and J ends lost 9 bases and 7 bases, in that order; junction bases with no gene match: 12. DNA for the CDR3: TGTGCCAGTATAAATAGCGGGGGTCGGATCGGGGAGCTGTTTTTT. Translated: CASINSGGRIGELFF.

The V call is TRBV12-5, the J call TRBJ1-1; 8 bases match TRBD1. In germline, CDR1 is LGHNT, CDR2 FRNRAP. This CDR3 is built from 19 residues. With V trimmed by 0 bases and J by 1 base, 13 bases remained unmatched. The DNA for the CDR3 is TGTGCTAGTGGTTTGGTACAAGATGGCAGGGGGCTACAGAACACTGAAGCTTTCTTT. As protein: CASGLVQDGRGLQNTEAFF.

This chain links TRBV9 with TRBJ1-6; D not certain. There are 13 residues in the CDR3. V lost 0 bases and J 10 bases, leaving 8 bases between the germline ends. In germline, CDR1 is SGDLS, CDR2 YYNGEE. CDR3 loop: CASSVEGWSPLHF. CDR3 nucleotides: TGTGCCAGCAGCGTAGAGGGCTGGTCACCCCTCCACTTT. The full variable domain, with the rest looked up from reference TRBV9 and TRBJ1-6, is DSGVTQTPKHLITATGQRVTLRCSPRSGDLSVYWYQQSLDQGLQFLIQYYNGEERAKGNILERFSAQQFPDLHSELNLSSLELGDSALYFCASSVEGWSPLHFGNGTRLTVT.

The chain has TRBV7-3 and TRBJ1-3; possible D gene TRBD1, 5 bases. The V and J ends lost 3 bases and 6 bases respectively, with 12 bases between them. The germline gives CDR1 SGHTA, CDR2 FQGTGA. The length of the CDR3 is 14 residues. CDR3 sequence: CASSFMQGENTIYF. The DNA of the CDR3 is TGTGCCAGCAGCTTCATGCAGGGTGAAAACACCATATATTTT.

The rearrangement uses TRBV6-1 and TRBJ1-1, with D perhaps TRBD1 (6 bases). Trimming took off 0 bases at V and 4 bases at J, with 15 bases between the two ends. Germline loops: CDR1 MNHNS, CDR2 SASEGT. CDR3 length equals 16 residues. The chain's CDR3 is CASSEAGGGRGTEAFF. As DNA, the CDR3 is TGTGCCAGCAGTGAAGCAGGCGGGGGGCGGGGCACTGAAGCTTTCTTT.

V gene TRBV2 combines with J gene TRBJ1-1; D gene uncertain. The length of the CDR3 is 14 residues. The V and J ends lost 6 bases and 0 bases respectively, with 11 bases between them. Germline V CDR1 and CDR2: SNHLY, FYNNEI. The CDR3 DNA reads TGTGCCAGCAGCTATGCGGGTATGAACACTGAAGCTTTCTTT. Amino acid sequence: CASSYAGMNTEAFF.

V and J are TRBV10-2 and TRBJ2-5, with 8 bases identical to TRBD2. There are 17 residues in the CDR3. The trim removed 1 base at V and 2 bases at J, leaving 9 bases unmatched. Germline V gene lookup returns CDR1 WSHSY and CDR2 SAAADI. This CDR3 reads CASSELGGTSGQETQYF. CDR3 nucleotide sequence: TGCGCCAGCAGTGAGTTGGGGGGAACTAGCGGACAAGAGACCCAGTACTTC.

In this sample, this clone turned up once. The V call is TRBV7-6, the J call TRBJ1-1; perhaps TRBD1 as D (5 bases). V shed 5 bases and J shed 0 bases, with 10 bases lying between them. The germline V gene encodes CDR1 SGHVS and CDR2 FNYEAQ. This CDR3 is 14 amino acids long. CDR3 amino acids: CASSTGLMNTEAFF. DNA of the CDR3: TGTGCCAGCAGCACGGGACTGATGAACACTGAAGCTTTCTTT. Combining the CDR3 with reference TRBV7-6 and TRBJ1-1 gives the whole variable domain GAGVSQSPRYKVTKRGQDVALRCDPISGHVSLYWYRQALGQGPEFLTYFNYEAQQDKSGLPNDRFSAERPEGSISTLTIQRTEQRDSAMYRCASSTGLMNTEAFFGQGTRLTVV.

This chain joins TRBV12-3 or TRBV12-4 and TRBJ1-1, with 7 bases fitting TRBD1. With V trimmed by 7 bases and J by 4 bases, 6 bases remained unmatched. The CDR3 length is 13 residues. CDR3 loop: CASKMTGSTEAFF. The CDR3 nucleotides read TGTGCCAGCAAGATGACAGGGAGCACTGAAGCTTTCTTT.

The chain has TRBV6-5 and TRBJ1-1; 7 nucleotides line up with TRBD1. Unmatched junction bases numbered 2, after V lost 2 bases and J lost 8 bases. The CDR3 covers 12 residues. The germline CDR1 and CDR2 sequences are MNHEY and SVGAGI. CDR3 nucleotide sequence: TGTGCCAGCAGTTACGTCAGGGGGGAAGCTTTCTTT. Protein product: CASSYVRGEAFF.

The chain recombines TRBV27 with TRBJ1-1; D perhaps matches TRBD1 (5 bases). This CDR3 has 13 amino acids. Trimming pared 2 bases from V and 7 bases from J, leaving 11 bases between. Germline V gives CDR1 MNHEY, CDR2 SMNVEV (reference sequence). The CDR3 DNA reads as TGTGCCAGCAGTTTAATCTCGGGGGGTGAAGCTTTCTTT. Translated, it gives CASSLISGGEAFF.

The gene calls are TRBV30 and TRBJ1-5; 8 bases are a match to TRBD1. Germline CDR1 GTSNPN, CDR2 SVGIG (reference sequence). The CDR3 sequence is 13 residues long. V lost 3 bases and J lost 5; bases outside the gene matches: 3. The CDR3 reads CAWSPTGDQPQHF. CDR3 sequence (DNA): TGTGCCTGGAGCCCGACAGGGGATCAGCCCCAGCATTTT.

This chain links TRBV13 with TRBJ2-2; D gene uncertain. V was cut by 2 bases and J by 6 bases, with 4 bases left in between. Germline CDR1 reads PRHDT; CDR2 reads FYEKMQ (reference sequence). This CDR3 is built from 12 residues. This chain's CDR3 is CASSLTAGELFF. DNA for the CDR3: TGTGCCAGCAGCTTAACCGCCGGGGAGCTGTTTTTT.

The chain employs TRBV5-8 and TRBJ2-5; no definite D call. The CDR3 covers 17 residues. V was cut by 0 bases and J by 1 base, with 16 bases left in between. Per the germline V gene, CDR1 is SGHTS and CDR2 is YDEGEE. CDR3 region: CASSLGYVGSTQETQYF. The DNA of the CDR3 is TGTGCCAGCAGCTTGGGGTATGTGGGCAGCACCCAAGAGACCCAGTACTTC. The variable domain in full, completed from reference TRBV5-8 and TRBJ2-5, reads EAGVTQSPTHLIKTRGQQATLRCSPISGHTSVYWYQQALGLGLQFLLWYDEGEERNRGNFPPRFSGRQFPNYSSELNVNALELEDSALYLCASSLGYVGSTQETQYFGPGTRLLVL.

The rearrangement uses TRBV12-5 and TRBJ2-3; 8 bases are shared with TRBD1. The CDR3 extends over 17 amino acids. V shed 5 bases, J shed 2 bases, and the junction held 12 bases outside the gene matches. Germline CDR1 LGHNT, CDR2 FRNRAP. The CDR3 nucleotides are TGTGCTAGTGGTAGGGACAGGAATCAGATAAACACAGATACGCAGTATTTT. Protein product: CASGRDRNQINTDTQYF.

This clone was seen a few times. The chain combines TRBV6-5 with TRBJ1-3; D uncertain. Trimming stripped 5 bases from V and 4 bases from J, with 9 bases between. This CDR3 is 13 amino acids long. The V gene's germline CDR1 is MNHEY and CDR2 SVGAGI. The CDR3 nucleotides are TGTGCCAGCAGTAAGGACCCCGGAAACACCATATATTTT. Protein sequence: CASSKDPGNTIYF.

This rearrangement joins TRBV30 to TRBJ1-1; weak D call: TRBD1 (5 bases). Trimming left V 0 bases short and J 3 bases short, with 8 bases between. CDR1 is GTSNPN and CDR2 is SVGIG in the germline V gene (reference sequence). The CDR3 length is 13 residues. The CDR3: CAWSVRGYTEAFF. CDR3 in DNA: TGTGCCTGGAGTGTTAGGGGTTACACTGAAGCTTTCTTT.

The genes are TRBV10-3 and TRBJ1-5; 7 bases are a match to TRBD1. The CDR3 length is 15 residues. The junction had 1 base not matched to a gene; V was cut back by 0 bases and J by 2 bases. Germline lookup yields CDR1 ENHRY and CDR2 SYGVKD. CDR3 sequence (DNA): TGTGCCATCAGTGAGTCAGGGGGCCGCAATCAGCCCCAGCATTTT. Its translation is CAISESGGRNQPQHF.

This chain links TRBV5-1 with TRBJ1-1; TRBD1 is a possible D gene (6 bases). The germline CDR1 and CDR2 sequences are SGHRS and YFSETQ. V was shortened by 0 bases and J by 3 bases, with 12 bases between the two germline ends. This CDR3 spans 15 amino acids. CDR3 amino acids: CASSLALQGDTEAFF. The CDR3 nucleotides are TGCGCCAGCAGCTTGGCTCTACAGGGAGACACTGAAGCTTTCTTT.